The rows below give T cell receptor beta chains drawn from one sample of a study of T-cell memory formation after mild COVID-19. TCRdb reprocessed the 5' RACE reads with MiXCR, giving one entry per CDR3 protein. The data hold around 440,000 distinct CDR3 sequences, with about 20% observed a single time. The specimen sequenced was PBMCs or a T cell subset sorted from them (not recorded which). These TCRs come from an adult woman who had mild COVID-19 (a few samples of this study predate the infection). Cell type and time point are not known. Both conserved end residues are part of each CDR3. The order of the fields is D gene, clone size, V gene, J gene, CDR3 protein, CDR3 DNA. The D gene is left open where the match is weak. For some rows the clone size is stated as once, few or many, or as a class when expanded; others skip it.

D: TRBD2
size: .
V: TRBV29-1
J: TRBJ2-7
CDR3: CSVAKRESSYEQYF
DNA: TGCAGCGTTGCGAAGCGGGAGAGCTCCTACGAGCAGTACTTC

D: .
size: many
V: TRBV12-3/TRBV12-4
J: TRBJ1-3
CDR3: CASSLAGGSGNTIYF
DNA: TGTGCCAGCAGTTTAGCAGGGGGCTCTGGAAACACCATATATTTT

D: .
size: few
V: TRBV20-1
J: TRBJ1-1
CDR3: CSARDVGFTEAFF
DNA: TGCAGTGCTAGAGATGTCGGGTTCACTGAAGCTTTCTTT

D: .
size: .
V: TRBV2
J: TRBJ1-2
CDR3: CASKRIVNYGYTF
DNA: TGTGCCAGCAAACGGATTGTTAACTATGGCTACACCTTC

D: TRBD2
size: .
V: TRBV20-1
J: TRBJ2-7
CDR3: CSARRTRNIEQYF
DNA: TGCAGTGCTAGACGGACTAGAAATATCGAGCAGTACTTC

D: .
size: many
V: TRBV4-1
J: TRBJ1-3
CDR3: CASSHIVGDPSGNTIYF
DNA: TGCGCCAGCAGCCATATCGTGGGGGATCCCTCTGGAAACACCATATATTTT

D: .
size: few
V: TRBV12-3/TRBV12-4
J: TRBJ1-6
CDR3: CASSKGQQNSPLHF
DNA: TGTGCCAGCAGTAAGGGGCAGCAGAATTCACCCCTCCACTTT

D: .
size: few
V: TRBV20-1
J: TRBJ2-7
CDR3: CSARGRYEQYF
DNA: TGCAGTGCTAGAGGACGTTACGAGCAGTACTTC

D: TRBD2
size: .
V: TRBV29-1
J: TRBJ2-5
CDR3: CSVREGPVETQYF
DNA: TGCAGCGTTCGGGAGGGCCCGGTCGAGACCCAGTACTTC

D: TRBD1
size: .
V: TRBV5-1
J: TRBJ1-2
CDR3: CASSVTGGRYYGYTF
DNA: TGCGCCAGCAGCGTCACAGGGGGCCGGTACTATGGCTACACCTTC

D: TRBD2
size: few
V: TRBV10-3
J: TRBJ2-7
CDR3: CAISESGTSYSYEQYF
DNA: TGTGCCATCAGTGAGTCCGGGACTAGTTACTCCTACGAGCAGTACTTC

D: TRBD1
size: .
V: TRBV12-3/TRBV12-4
J: TRBJ2-5
CDR3: CASSPTGGLETQYF
DNA: TGTGCCAGCAGCCCGACAGGGGGTTTAGAGACCCAGTACTTC

D: .
size: .
V: TRBV20-1
J: TRBJ1-5
CDR3: CSASRTGQPQHF
DNA: TGCAGTGCTAGCCGTACAGGGCAGCCCCAGCATTTT

D: .
size: few
V: TRBV5-1
J: TRBJ2-3
CDR3: CASSKDSSTDTQYF
DNA: TGCGCCAGCAGCAAGGACAGTAGCACAGATACGCAGTATTTT

D: .
size: .
V: TRBV5-1
J: TRBJ1-3
CDR3: CASSLDILSGNTIYF
DNA: TGCGCCAGCAGCCTCGACATCCTCTCTGGAAACACCATATATTTT

D: .
size: few
V: TRBV3-1
J: TRBJ2-2
CDR3: CASSQDLIGELFF
DNA: TGTGCCAGCAGCCAAGATTTGATCGGGGAGCTGTTTTTT

D: .
size: .
V: TRBV2
J: TRBJ1-2
CDR3: CASSLRQLLGYTF
DNA: TGTGCCAGCAGTCTACGACAGTTACTCGGCTACACCTTC

D: .
size: .
V: TRBV12-3/TRBV12-4
J: TRBJ2-1
CDR3: CASSSVQIYNEQFF
DNA: TGTGCCAGCAGTTCGGTGCAAATCTACAATGAGCAGTTCTTC

D: .
size: .
V: TRBV5-1
J: TRBJ2-3
CDR3: CASSSAVWDTQYF
DNA: TGCGCCAGCAGCTCCGCCGTCTGGGATACGCAGTATTTT

D: .
size: few
V: TRBV7-8
J: TRBJ2-7
CDR3: CASSLASTSLGYEQYF
DNA: TGTGCCAGCAGCTTAGCGTCTACCTCTCTGGGCTACGAGCAGTACTTC

D: .
size: .
V: TRBV11-3
J: TRBJ1-1
CDR3: CASSLVRGKGTEAFF
DNA: TGTGCCAGCAGCTTAGTCAGGGGTAAGGGAACTGAAGCTTTCTTT

D: TRBD1
size: few
V: TRBV5-5
J: TRBJ1-1
CDR3: CASSSTGETEAFF
DNA: TGTGCCAGCAGCTCGACAGGGGAGACTGAAGCTTTCTTT

D: .
size: .
V: TRBV14
J: TRBJ2-7
CDR3: CASSHRLGSYYEQYF
DNA: TGTGCCAGCAGCCACCGATTAGGTTCCTACTACGAGCAGTACTTC

D: .
size: .
V: TRBV30
J: TRBJ1-5
CDR3: CAWSVSFSSNQPQHF
DNA: TGTGCCTGGAGTGTATCATTCAGTAGCAATCAGCCCCAGCATTTT

D: .
size: .
V: TRBV27
J: TRBJ2-1
CDR3: CASSGRDGPYNEQFF
DNA: TGTGCCAGCAGTGGAAGGGACGGACCCTACAATGAGCAGTTCTTC

D: .
size: few
V: TRBV3-1
J: TRBJ1-1
CDR3: CASSQGGGGNMNTEAFF
DNA: TGTGCCAGCAGCCAAGGGGGCGGGGGAAATATGAACACTGAAGCTTTCTTT

D: .
size: .
V: TRBV5-1
J: TRBJ2-2
CDR3: CASSSGQTPGELFF
DNA: TGCGCCAGCAGCTCCGGACAGACCCCCGGGGAGCTGTTTTTT

D: .
size: few
V: TRBV29-1
J: TRBJ2-1
CDR3: CSVRGWGARAYNEQFF
DNA: TGCAGCGTCCGCGGTTGGGGGGCCCGAGCCTACAATGAGCAGTTCTTC

D: TRBD2
size: .
V: TRBV9
J: TRBJ2-4
CDR3: CASSPTSGGSLVAKNIQYF
DNA: TGTGCCAGCAGCCCGACTAGCGGGGGGTCCCTCGTAGCCAAAAACATTCAGTACTTC

D: .
size: few
V: TRBV7-2
J: TRBJ2-3
CDR3: CASSLVGDTTDTQYF
DNA: TGTGCCAGCAGCTTAGTCGGGGACACCACAGATACGCAGTATTTT

D: .
size: .
V: TRBV3-1
J: TRBJ2-5
CDR3: CASSQAQGRETQYF
DNA: TGTGCCAGCAGCCAAGCCCAGGGTCGGGAGACCCAGTACTTC

D: .
size: few
V: TRBV4-1
J: TRBJ2-1
CDR3: CASQGGGDEQFF
DNA: TGCGCCAGCCAGGGGGGCGGGGATGAGCAGTTCTTC